This T cell receptor beta chain was documented in a study of CXCR3-negative and CXCR3-positive naive CD8 T cells. The V gene's germline CDR1 is SQVTM and CDR2 ANQGSEA. CDR3 length: 13 residues. UMI-labeled 5' RACE TRB cDNA libraries were prepared from the cells. TCRdb reprocessed the 5' RACE reads and keeps a single row for each CDR3 protein, giving no DNA. The table lists roughly 110,000 distinct CDR3 sequences, with roughly 0.38% in the top ten. Study outcomes and limitations: The study found more hydrophobic TRB CDR3s in CXCR3-positive naive cells than in CXCR3-negative naive cells.

To note about this clonotype: Its specificity is unknown.

This sequence joins TRBV29-1 and TRBJ2-7; TCRdb reports TRBD2, a call that lacks DNA to check it against. The sequencing sample was made of naive CXCR3+ CD8+ T cells from blood. Subset given: CD45RO-CCR7+CD27+CD95- naive CD8+ T cells expressing CXCR3 (TNR3+). The sequence came from a human donor in good health. Some clones in this sample may be carry-over from other donors' samples. The CDR3 sequence: CSGILAGGNEQYF.